This entry lists 3 T cell receptor beta chains sequenced from one sample in a study of control samples from healthy donors and cancer patients. Measured with immunoSEQ multiplex PCR; TCRdb has only the in-frame clones, and not every one. The table shows under 200,000 clones, with 96% occurring only once. Sequences were obtained from blood. These receptors were taken from a woman in her twenties or thirties in good health.

The chain has TRBV6-6 and TRBJ1-6; the match to TRBD1 covers 9 bases. The CDR3 sequence is 14 residues long. J lost 8 bases, V lost 6 bases, and 5 bases had no gene match. Per germline, CDR1 MNHNY and CDR2 SVGAGI (reference sequence). CDR3 in DNA: TGTGCCAGCAGCTCGGGACAGGGAGATTCACCCCTCCACTTT. The encoded protein is CASSSGQGDSPLHF.

The chain uses TRBV27 and TRBJ2-5; weak D call: TRBD1 (5 bases). With 7 bases removed from V and 6 bases from J, the gap between germline ends came to 12 bases. This CDR3 is 12 amino acids long. CDR1 and CDR2 (germline): MNHEY, SMNVEV (reference sequence). CDR3 DNA: TGTGCCAGCACCTCAGACAGTCAGACCCAGTACTTC. It codes for CASTSDSQTQYF.

The rearrangement links TRBV6-1 to TRBJ2-7, with D perhaps matching TRBD1 (5 bases). CDR1 is MNHNS and CDR2 is SASEGT in the germline V gene. The CDR3 has 19 amino acids. Between the trimmed V and J ends, which lost 0 bases and 2 bases, there was a span of 23 bases. Here the CDR3 reads CASSEALPLGQGGPYEQYF. In DNA, the CDR3 is TGTGCCAGCAGTGAAGCGCTTCCCTTAGGGCAGGGCGGCCCCTACGAGCAGTACTTC.